This note documents a single T cell receptor (beta chain) sequence. Its cognate antigen is unknown. The record originates from a study of CD8 T cells in Susac syndrome. Findings of the study overall: The study recognized that the number of individuals in its TCR sequencing and HLA analysis was relatively small.

Germline V lookup: CDR1 GTSNPN, CDR2 SVGIG (reference sequence). Trimming removed 2 bases at V and 12 bases at J, with 16 bases between. The CDR3 contains 13 residues. It was with random hexamers that about 0.45 to 1 ug RNA was reverse transcribed. The CDR3 of TCR beta was amplified by immunoSEQ multiplex PCR across 54 Vbeta and 13 Jbeta. TCRdb itself ran the immunoSEQ multiplex PCR reads through MiXCR, one entry per CDR3 protein. The data show some 57,000 distinct CDR3 sequences, about 92% seen once. Controls matched for age and sex were healthy donors. The source material was CD8+ T cells from PBMCs. The clonotype originates from a human donor in good health. The V gene is TRBV30, the J gene TRBJ1-4; D is undetermined. CDR3 sequence reads: CAWSWPLTRELFF. The CDR3 coding sequence is TGTGCCTGGAGTTGGCCCCTAACCCGAGAACTGTTTTTT.